A selection of T cell receptor beta chains follows, all from one sample in a study of T cell clonotyping in hematopoietic cell transplantation. Profiled with immunoSEQ multiplex PCR; TCRdb holds only in-frame clones, not every one. The table records some 76,000 clones, 90% to 97% of them present only once. Here the sequenced sample was peripheral blood mononuclear cells, taken before stem cell transplant. These receptors were obtained from a woman aged 50 to 60 with acute myeloid leukemia. Some clones in this sample may be carry-over from other donors' samples. Both conserved end residues are part of each CDR3. The D gene is left open where the match is weak. Size is omitted from some rows. Given values are once, few, many or a class for expanded clones.

V gene: TRBV2; clone size: once; J gene: TRBJ1-2; D gene: .; CDR3 protein: CASGGANDYGYTF; CDR3 DNA: TGTGCCAGCGGCGGGGCTAATGACTATGGCTACACCTTC
V gene: TRBV10-3; clone size: .; J gene: TRBJ1-1; D gene: TRBD1; CDR3 protein: CASHMDRATEAFF; CDR3 DNA: TGTGCCAGCCATATGGACAGGGCCACTGAAGCTTTCTTT
V gene: TRBV2; clone size: .; J gene: TRBJ2-3; D gene: .; CDR3 protein: CASSVTLDTQYF; CDR3 DNA: TGTGCCAGCAGTGTCACATTGGATACGCAGTATTTT
V gene: TRBV15; clone size: .; J gene: TRBJ2-5; D gene: .; CDR3 protein: CATSRGKETQYF; CDR3 DNA: TGTGCCACCAGCAGGGGGAAAGAGACCCAGTACTTC
V gene: TRBV28; clone size: few; J gene: TRBJ1-5; D gene: .; CDR3 protein: CASSFLGGGGQPQHF; CDR3 DNA: TGTGCCAGCAGTTTCCTGGGAGGCGGGGGTCAGCCCCAGCATTTT
V gene: TRBV27; clone size: once; J gene: TRBJ1-1; D gene: .; CDR3 protein: CASRMGDTEAFF; CDR3 DNA: TGTGCCAGCAGAATGGGGGACACTGAAGCTTTCTTT
V gene: TRBV7-9; clone size: .; J gene: TRBJ2-7; D gene: .; CDR3 protein: CASSLVDEQYF; CDR3 DNA: TGTGCCAGCAGCTTGGTAGACGAGCAGTACTTC
V gene: TRBV5-1; clone size: once; J gene: TRBJ2-5; D gene: TRBD1; CDR3 protein: CASSWDGTGQETQYF; CDR3 DNA: TGCGCCAGCAGCTGGGACGGGACAGGGCAAGAGACCCAGTACTTC
V gene: TRBV29-1; clone size: .; J gene: TRBJ1-2; D gene: TRBD1; CDR3 protein: CSVEDLGQGPYGYTF; CDR3 DNA: TGCAGCGTTGAAGATTTGGGACAGGGACCTTATGGCTACACCTTC
V gene: TRBV27; clone size: once; J gene: TRBJ1-2; D gene: TRBD1; CDR3 protein: CASRQQPSTGGGGYTF; CDR3 DNA: TGTGCCAGCAGACAACAGCCCTCGACAGGGGGAGGGGGCTACACCTTC
V gene: TRBV4-1; clone size: .; J gene: TRBJ1-1; D gene: TRBD1; CDR3 protein: CASSRDRDTEAFF; CDR3 DNA: TGCGCCAGCAGCCGGGACAGGGACACTGAAGCTTTCTTT
V gene: TRBV6-5; clone size: .; J gene: TRBJ1-2; D gene: .; CDR3 protein: CASYWGAGGYTF; CDR3 DNA: TGTGCCAGCTACTGGGGGGCTGGAGGCTACACCTTC
V gene: TRBV29-1; clone size: .; J gene: TRBJ1-4; D gene: .; CDR3 protein: CSVSTVRTNEKLFF; CDR3 DNA: TGCAGCGTGTCGACAGTTCGAACTAATGAAAAACTGTTTTTT
V gene: TRBV30; clone size: .; J gene: TRBJ2-1; D gene: TRBD2; CDR3 protein: CAWRLAGLYNEQFF; CDR3 DNA: TGTGCCTGGAGACTAGCGGGCCTCTACAATGAGCAGTTCTTC
V gene: TRBV30; clone size: .; J gene: TRBJ1-1; D gene: TRBD1; CDR3 protein: CAWSPTRDSEAFF; CDR3 DNA: TGTGCCTGGAGTCCTACCCGGGACAGTGAAGCTTTCTTT
V gene: TRBV28; clone size: once; J gene: TRBJ1-3; D gene: .; CDR3 protein: CASSLRHSGNTIYF; CDR3 DNA: TGTGCCAGCAGTTTAAGGCACTCTGGAAACACCATATATTTT
V gene: TRBV10-3; clone size: once; J gene: TRBJ1-1; D gene: .; CDR3 protein: CAISEAMGTMNTEAFF; CDR3 DNA: TGTGCCATCAGTGAGGCTATGGGAACTATGAACACTGAAGCTTTCTTT
V gene: TRBV2; clone size: once; J gene: TRBJ2-2; D gene: .; CDR3 protein: CASSWQVQSGELFF; CDR3 DNA: TGTGCCAGCAGTTGGCAGGTCCAATCCGGGGAGCTGTTTTTT
V gene: TRBV7-2; clone size: .; J gene: TRBJ2-7; D gene: TRBD2; CDR3 protein: CASSLGLAGTYEQYF; CDR3 DNA: TGTGCCAGCAGCCTGGGACTAGCGGGGACCTACGAGCAGTACTTC
V gene: TRBV6-5; clone size: .; J gene: TRBJ1-2; D gene: .; CDR3 protein: CASSLSRQPNYGYTF; CDR3 DNA: TGTGCCAGCAGTCTCTCCCGGCAGCCAAACTATGGCTACACCTTC
V gene: TRBV29-1; clone size: .; J gene: TRBJ2-2; D gene: .; CDR3 protein: CSVWYTGELFF; CDR3 DNA: TGCAGCGTTTGGTACACCGGGGAGCTGTTTTTT
V gene: TRBV4-1; clone size: .; J gene: TRBJ1-4; D gene: TRBD1; CDR3 protein: CASSQDGGQGGRKLFF; CDR3 DNA: TGCGCCAGCAGCCAAGATGGGGGACAGGGGGGGAGGAAACTGTTTTTT
V gene: TRBV5-1; clone size: .; J gene: TRBJ2-1; D gene: .; CDR3 protein: CASSLESTATFDEQFF; CDR3 DNA: TGCGCCAGCAGCTTGGAGTCGACAGCGACCTTCGATGAGCAGTTCTTC
V gene: TRBV6-6; clone size: .; J gene: TRBJ2-3; D gene: .; CDR3 protein: CASSYSLADSTDTQYF; CDR3 DNA: TGTGCCAGCAGTTACTCCTTGGCGGACAGCACAGATACGCAGTATTTT
V gene: TRBV6-4; clone size: medium-sized; J gene: TRBJ2-5; D gene: .; CDR3 protein: CASSEGSGAQETQYF; CDR3 DNA: TGTGCCAGCAGTGAGGGTTCCGGGGCACAAGAGACCCAGTACTTC
V gene: TRBV28; clone size: .; J gene: TRBJ2-5; D gene: .; CDR3 protein: CASSSSGTPGETQYF; CDR3 DNA: TGTGCCAGCAGTTCCTCCGGCACCCCCGGGGAGACCCAGTACTTC
V gene: TRBV28; clone size: .; J gene: TRBJ1-2; D gene: .; CDR3 protein: CASTTRLYGYTF; CDR3 DNA: TGTGCCAGCACTACTAGACTTTATGGCTACACCTTC
V gene: TRBV6-6; clone size: once; J gene: TRBJ1-3; D gene: .; CDR3 protein: CASVWGTSPGNTIYF; CDR3 DNA: TGTGCCAGCGTCTGGGGAACTAGCCCTGGAAACACCATATATTTT
V gene: TRBV7-9; clone size: .; J gene: TRBJ2-7; D gene: TRBD1; CDR3 protein: CASSLGSRDRVSYEQYF; CDR3 DNA: TGTGCCAGCAGCTTAGGGTCACGGGACAGGGTTTCCTACGAGCAGTACTTC
V gene: TRBV14; clone size: .; J gene: TRBJ2-5; D gene: .; CDR3 protein: CASSQGGTLQETQYF; CDR3 DNA: TGTGCCAGCAGCCAAGGGGGGACGTTACAAGAGACCCAGTACTTC
V gene: TRBV6-4; clone size: .; J gene: TRBJ1-1; D gene: .; CDR3 protein: CASSVDLDTEAFF; CDR3 DNA: TGTGCCAGCAGTGTGGACCTGGACACTGAAGCTTTCTTT
V gene: TRBV6-1; clone size: .; J gene: TRBJ1-2; D gene: .; CDR3 protein: CASRRRSQGGGYTF; CDR3 DNA: TGTGCCAGCAGGAGACGATCCCAAGGGGGAGGCTACACCTTC
V gene: TRBV5-1; clone size: .; J gene: TRBJ2-1; D gene: .; CDR3 protein: CASSPGNEQFF; CDR3 DNA: TGCGCCAGCAGTCCCGGTAATGAGCAGTTCTTC
V gene: TRBV29-1; clone size: once; J gene: TRBJ1-1; D gene: TRBD1; CDR3 protein: CSVDLDREGTEAFF; CDR3 DNA: TGCAGCGTTGACCTAGACAGGGAGGGCACTGAAGCTTTCTTT
V gene: TRBV7-8; clone size: .; J gene: TRBJ2-4; D gene: TRBD2; CDR3 protein: CASSLATSGGANIQYF; CDR3 DNA: TGTGCCAGCAGCTTAGCGACTAGCGGGGGGGCCAACATTCAGTACTTC
V gene: TRBV28; clone size: .; J gene: TRBJ2-5; D gene: TRBD1; CDR3 protein: CASSLQPTGGETQYF; CDR3 DNA: TGTGCCAGCAGTCTCCAACCAACAGGGGGGGAGACCCAGTACTTC
V gene: TRBV30; clone size: .; J gene: TRBJ1-2; D gene: .; CDR3 protein: CAWSVGSRGGYTF; CDR3 DNA: TGTGCCTGGAGTGTTGGGAGCCGCGGGGGCTACACCTTC
V gene: TRBV30; clone size: .; J gene: TRBJ1-3; D gene: .; CDR3 protein: CAWSGGQSSGNTIYF; CDR3 DNA: TGTGCCTGGAGTGGGGGCCAGAGCTCTGGAAACACCATATATTTT
V gene: TRBV29-1; clone size: .; J gene: TRBJ1-5; D gene: .; CDR3 protein: CSVEAGGNQPQHF; CDR3 DNA: TGCAGCGTTGAAGCCGGGGGCAATCAGCCCCAGCATTTT
V gene: TRBV11-3; clone size: .; J gene: TRBJ2-7; D gene: TRBD1; CDR3 protein: CASSLVRRQGAWDEQYF; CDR3 DNA: TGTGCCAGCAGCTTAGTAAGACGACAGGGGGCCTGGGACGAGCAGTACTTC
V gene: TRBV29-1; clone size: .; J gene: TRBJ1-2; D gene: TRBD1; CDR3 protein: CSGSGTGNYGYTF; CDR3 DNA: TGCAGCGGATCCGGGACAGGGAACTATGGCTACACCTTC
V gene: TRBV30; clone size: .; J gene: TRBJ1-3; D gene: .; CDR3 protein: CAWNPLSGNTIYF; CDR3 DNA: TGTGCCTGGAACCCCCTCTCCGGAAACACCATATATTTT
V gene: TRBV28; clone size: .; J gene: TRBJ1-2; D gene: .; CDR3 protein: CASSFGEGYTF; CDR3 DNA: TGTGCCAGCAGTTTCGGGGAAGGCTACACCTTC
V gene: TRBV7-2; clone size: .; J gene: TRBJ2-5; D gene: .; CDR3 protein: CASSLEGKETQYF; CDR3 DNA: TGTGCCAGCAGCTTAGAGGGGAAAGAGACCCAGTACTTC
V gene: TRBV11-2; clone size: .; J gene: TRBJ2-2; D gene: .; CDR3 protein: CASSAQQSRTGELFF; CDR3 DNA: TGTGCCAGCAGCGCACAGCAAAGTCGAACCGGGGAGCTGTTTTTT
V gene: TRBV15; clone size: .; J gene: TRBJ2-7; D gene: .; CDR3 protein: CATSRSGDRSYEQYF; CDR3 DNA: TGTGCCACCAGCAGATCGGGAGACAGATCCTACGAGCAGTACTTC
V gene: TRBV10-3; clone size: .; J gene: TRBJ1-1; D gene: .; CDR3 protein: CAISVGGVNTEAFF; CDR3 DNA: TGTGCCATCAGCGTCGGGGGAGTGAACACTGAAGCTTTCTTT
V gene: TRBV30; clone size: .; J gene: TRBJ2-2; D gene: .; CDR3 protein: CAWSVWSIGGELFF; CDR3 DNA: TGTGCCTGGAGTGTATGGTCAATTGGCGGGGAGCTGTTTTTT
V gene: TRBV7-3; clone size: .; J gene: TRBJ1-1; D gene: .; CDR3 protein: CASSLTLGTEAFF; CDR3 DNA: TGTGCCAGCAGCTTAACGTTGGGGACTGAAGCTTTCTTT
V gene: TRBV29-1; clone size: .; J gene: TRBJ2-1; D gene: TRBD2; CDR3 protein: CSVDSLAGGFAYNEQFF; CDR3 DNA: TGCAGCGTTGATAGCCTAGCGGGGGGATTCGCCTACAATGAGCAGTTCTTC